Listed below are T cell receptor beta chains from one sample, sequenced in a study of blood T cells in healthy people across ages. Each CDR3 protein is one row after TCRdb ran MiXCR on the 5' RACE reads. The sample has 1,500,000 or so distinct CDR3 sequences, almost 60% seen once. Input material: blood. The receptors were sampled from a man in his late teens or twenties in good health. CDR3s include the opening cysteine and the closing phenylalanine or tryptophan. The D gene is left open where the match is weak. Clone size, where shown, is once, few, many, or a class for clones that have expanded.

V,length,J,D,size,DNA,CDR3
TRBV20-1,14,TRBJ1-4,TRBD1,NA,TGCAGTGCAAGTGGACAGGGGGCAGGAGAAAAACTGTTTTTT,CSASGQGAGEKLFF
TRBV12-3/TRBV12-4,12,TRBJ2-5,TRBD2,NA,TGTGCCAGTGGACTAGCGGGTGTGGAGCAGTACTTC,CASGLAGVEQYF
TRBV5-1,15,TRBJ1-2,NA,NA,TGCGCCAGCGCCATGGGTGTCTCGGGGGCCTATGGCTACACCTTC,CASAMGVSGAYGYTF
TRBV6-4,16,TRBJ2-3,TRBD2,NA,TGTGCCAGCAGTGACTCGGCTAGCGGGGGGGCAGATACGCAGTATTTT,CASSDSASGGADTQYF
TRBV7-2,15,TRBJ2-1,NA,few,TGTGCCAGCAGCTTAGAACGGGAGAAACGGGTTGAGCAGTTCTTC,CASSLEREKRVEQFF
TRBV27,15,TRBJ2-7,NA,few,TGTGCCAGCAGTTTACTTTTCGGCAGCTCCTACGAGCAGTACTTC,CASSLLFGSSYEQYF
TRBV24-1,19,TRBJ2-3,NA,NA,TGTGCCACCAGTGTCCCGAAGGGGTCCCCTTTTTCTAGCACAGATACGCAGTATTTT,CATSVPKGSPFSSTDTQYF
TRBV7-9,12,TRBJ1-2,NA,once,TGTTCCAGCAGCTCCGTCTACTATGGCTACACCTTC,CSSSSVYYGYTF
TRBV7-2,16,TRBJ2-3,TRBD2,NA,TGTGCCAGCAGCTCGTCTAGCGGGAGAGGAGGAGATACGCAGTATTTT,CASSSSSGRGGDTQYF
TRBV12-3/TRBV12-4,11,TRBJ1-1,NA,NA,TGTGCCAGCAGGAAAGTCACTGAAGCTTTCTTT,CASRKVTEAFF
TRBV7-2,17,TRBJ2-1,TRBD2,NA,TGTGCCAGCAGCTTTGGACTAGCGGGGGGTCCCCTCTCCGAGCAGTTCTTC,CASSFGLAGGPLSEQFF
TRBV20-1,13,TRBJ1-5,NA,NA,TGCAGTGCTATACAAAGACAAAATCAGCCCCAGCATTTT,CSAIQRQNQPQHF
TRBV10-3,14,TRBJ2-3,TRBD1,NA,TGTGCCATCAGCGGACAGGGAAAGGCAGATACGCAGTATTTT,CAISGQGKADTQYF
TRBV29-1,15,TRBJ2-4,TRBD2,few,TGCAGCGTTGCCTTGGGGGTCACCCGGGGGGACATTCAGTACTTC,CSVALGVTRGDIQYF
TRBV10-3,13,TRBJ1-2,NA,NA,TGTGCCATCAGTGAGAGGTGGGAGGCTGGCTACACCTTC,CAISERWEAGYTF
TRBV3-1,15,TRBJ2-7,NA,NA,TGTGCCAGCAGCCAAGATCGATCCCCAGGGAACGAGCAGTACTTC,CASSQDRSPGNEQYF
TRBV4-3,16,TRBJ1-2,NA,once,TGCGCCAGCAGCCAATCCTTCCGGGTCCGAGGCTATGGCTACACCTTC,CASSQSFRVRGYGYTF
TRBV7-2,17,TRBJ2-3,TRBD2,NA,TGTGCCAGCAGCTTAGGCCCCCTAGCGGGGCTCACAGATACGCAGTATTTT,CASSLGPLAGLTDTQYF
TRBV20-1,12,TRBJ2-3,NA,few,TGCAGTCCCACGTGGGGTGGAGATACGCAGTATTTT,CSPTWGGDTQYF
TRBV6-5,13,TRBJ1-2,TRBD1,NA,TGTGCCAGCAGTAGGTCGACAGGGGATGGCTACACCTTC,CASSRSTGDGYTF
TRBV6-2/TRBV6-3,13,TRBJ1-1,NA,NA,TGTGCCAGCATTACGGGTGGACACACTGAAGCTTTCTTT,CASITGGHTEAFF
TRBV5-1,14,TRBJ1-2,NA,many,TGCGCCAGCAGCTTGGACGGGACTGACTATGGCTACACCTTC,CASSLDGTDYGYTF
TRBV7-8,19,TRBJ2-1,TRBD2,NA,TGTGCCAGCAGCTCAGCAAGGGGCGGGAGGGCCTTTTCCTACAATGAGCAGTTCTTC,CASSSARGGRAFSYNEQFF
TRBV7-9,15,TRBJ2-3,NA,NA,TGTGCCAGCAGCAGCCGGGACACGGACACAGATACGCAGTATTTT,CASSSRDTDTDTQYF
TRBV28,16,TRBJ1-4,TRBD1,NA,TGTGCCGTAGACTGGACAGGACGTGCAACTAATGAAAAACTGTTTTTT,CAVDWTGRATNEKLFF